This entry lists 28 T cell receptor beta chains sequenced from one sample in a study of blood T cell repertoires in COVID-19. TCRdb's table, derived via immunoSEQ multiplex PCR, lists solely in-frame clones and lacks some. The top ten clones hold more than 8.5% of a sample with 140,000 or so clones, about 79% of them seen once. Sequenced material: PBMCs or T cells enriched from blood (not recorded which). All receptors come from a middle-aged man who had recovered from COVID-19.

The chain links TRBV5-5 to TRBJ2-3; maybe TRBD2 (7 bases). The CDR3 loop spans 15 amino acids. In germline, CDR1 is SGHKS, CDR2 YYEKEE (reference sequence). The V gene lost 4 bases and the J gene lost 1 base, with 13 bases spanning the gap. The CDR3 region has the DNA TGTGCCAGCAGCACCGTAGGGGGGGGCACAGATACGCAGTATTTT. It encodes CASSTVGGGTDTQYF. Full variable domain (rest looked up from reference TRBV5-5 and TRBJ2-3): DAGVTQSPTHLIKTRGQQVTLRCSPISGHKSVSWYQQVLGQGPQFIFQYYEKEERGRGNFPDRFSARQFPNYSSELNVNALLLGDSALYLCASSTVGGGTDTQYFGPGTRLTVL.

The chain has TRBV4-3 and TRBJ2-1; D is unclear. Trimming pared 0 bases from V and 8 bases from J, leaving 14 bases between. This CDR3 comprises 15 residues. Germline V gene data show CDR1 as LGHNA and CDR2 as YSLEER. CDR3 bases: TGCGCCAGCAGCCAAGAATGGCCCTCTCCCTATGAGCAGTTCTTC. This sequence encodes CASSQEWPSPYEQFF.

The genes are TRBV19 and TRBJ1-2; 9 bases fit TRBD1. V trimming: 6 bases; J trimming: 4 bases; junction bases outside the gene matches: 12. Germline CDR1 and CDR2: LNHDA and SQIVND (reference sequence). The CDR3 spans 16 residues. The CDR3 loop reads CASRSGTGINLYGYTF. As DNA, the CDR3 is TGTGCCAGTAGATCCGGGACAGGGATAAATCTCTATGGCTACACCTTC.

This sequence joins TRBV3-1 (or the pseudogene TRBV3-2) and TRBJ2-2; 10 nucleotides line up with TRBD2. After removal of 4 bases from V and 3 bases from J, the junction contained 2 bases not matched to a gene. There are 15 residues in the CDR3. Germline CDR1 LGHDT, CDR2 YNNKEL (reference sequence). Here the CDR3 reads CASSLAGGYTGELFF. The DNA for the CDR3 is TGTGCCAGCAGCCTAGCGGGGGGATACACCGGGGAGCTGTTTTTT.

This sequence joins TRBV7-9 and TRBJ1-1; 8 positions match TRBD1. Per the germline V gene, CDR1 is SEHNR and CDR2 is FQNEAQ (reference sequence). The CDR3 spans 17 residues. V lost 2 bases and J lost 1; bases outside the gene matches: 9. CDR3 DNA: TGTGCCAGCAGCTTACGACTTGGGCAGGGGGCGAACACTGAAGCTTTCTTT. Its protein is CASSLRLGQGANTEAFF.

The chain is built from TRBV6-5 and TRBJ1-1, with D perhaps TRBD1 (5 bases). The V end was cut by 0 bases, the J end by 7 bases, with 9 bases between. There are 13 residues in the CDR3. CDR1 and CDR2 from the germline V gene are MNHEY and SVGAGI. In DNA form, the CDR3 reads TGTGCCAGCAGTTACTCAGGAGGGGATGAAGCTTTCTTT. This gives the protein CASSYSGGDEAFF.

The V and J genes are TRBV6-5 and TRBJ1-1, with a weak D call TRBD1 (5 bases). The CDR3 covers 13 residues. CDR1 and CDR2 (germline): MNHEY, SVGAGI. V was cut by 7 bases and J by 5 bases, with 14 bases left in between. The CDR3 DNA reads TGTGCCAGCAACCAGGAGGGGTTTACTGAAGCTTTCTTT. This sequence encodes CASNQEGFTEAFF.

This clone was counted once. The gene calls are TRBV4-1 and TRBJ1-5; 9 bases are a match to TRBD1. Germline assignment: CDR1 MGHRA and CDR2 YSYEKL. V shed 4 bases and J 7 bases; nucleotides not matched to a gene: 11. The CDR3 contains 16 residues. The CDR3 bases are TGCGCCAGCAGCCCAAGCGGGACAGGGTTGGGCCAGCCCCAGCATTTT. Translating gives CASSPSGTGLGQPQHF.

The chain couples TRBV28 to TRBJ1-2, with 7 bases matching TRBD1. The CDR3 runs 16 residues. With V trimmed by 1 base and J by 2 bases, 7 bases remained unmatched. CDR1 and CDR2 from the germline V gene are MDHEN and SYDVKM. CDR3 nucleotides: TGTGCCAGCAGTTTATCCCAAACAGGGGAAAACTATGGCTACACCTTC. It encodes CASSLSQTGENYGYTF.

This rearrangement joins TRBV19 to TRBJ2-3, with D tentatively TRBD1 (6 bases). Germline V gene data show CDR1 as LNHDA and CDR2 as SQIVND (reference sequence). Between the trimmed V and J ends, which lost 1 base and 2 bases, there was a span of 10 bases. The CDR3 length is 15 residues. The DNA for the CDR3 is TGTGCCAGTAGTATAGGGCAGGGGACCACAGATACGCAGTATTTT. Its protein product is CASSIGQGTTDTQYF.

V and J are TRBV19 and TRBJ1-1; D unresolved. Trimming removed 5 bases from V and 5 bases from J, with 9 bases in between. The CDR3 has 12 residues. Germline values: CDR1 LNHDA, CDR2 SQIVND (reference sequence). CDR3 residues: CASSPGRTEAFF. The DNA for the CDR3 is TGTGCCAGTAGTCCTGGGAGGACTGAAGCTTTCTTT.

This clone was seen only a few times. The rearrangement uses TRBV19 and TRBJ1-1, with 8 bases that match TRBD1. CDR3 length: 17 amino acids. Germline assignment: CDR1 LNHDA and CDR2 SQIVND (reference sequence). The V segment lost 3 bases and the J segment 3 bases; nucleotides outside the gene matches: 12. CDR3 region: CASSIPISGTGYTEAFF. In DNA form, the CDR3 reads TGTGCCAGTAGTATCCCCATTTCCGGGACAGGTTACACTGAAGCTTTCTTT.

The V call is TRBV24-1, the J call TRBJ2-7; 10 positions agree with TRBD1. Germline loops: CDR1 KGHDR, CDR2 SFDVKD. The CDR3 totals 15 residues. The junction had 5 bases not matched to a gene; V was cut back by 1 base and J by 6 bases. The CDR3 DNA reads TGTGCCACCAGTGATTTCCAGGACAGGGGGGGCGAGCAGTACTTC. Its translation: CATSDFQDRGGEQYF.

The V gene is TRBV7-9, the J gene TRBJ2-5; 8 bases map to TRBD2. The CDR3 has 17 amino acids. V trimming: 0 bases; J trimming: 4 bases; junction bases outside the gene matches: 10. Looked up from germline, CDR1 is SEHNR and CDR2 is FQNEAQ (reference sequence). CDR3 residues: CASSLAHSSGGRETQYF. The CDR3, as DNA: TGTGCCAGCAGCTTAGCGCATTCGAGCGGGGGTCGAGAGACCCAGTACTTC.

V is TRBV6-5 and J is TRBJ2-5, with a weak D call TRBD1 (6 bases). The CDR3 extends over 15 amino acids. The germline gives CDR1 MNHEY, CDR2 SVGAGI. The germline V and J ends were trimmed by 6 bases and 5 bases, with 19 bases remaining between them. The CDR3 reads CASRGRGGFHETQYF. Written as DNA, the CDR3 is TGTGCCAGCAGGGGGCGAGGGGGATTCCACGAGACCCAGTACTTC.

The chain is built from TRBV24-1 and TRBJ1-2; TRBD1 aligns across 11 bases. Germline V gene lookup returns CDR1 KGHDR and CDR2 SFDVKD. Trimming at V came to 8 bases and at J to 4 bases, leaving 11 bases not matched to a gene. There are 16 residues in the CDR3. The CDR3 nucleotides are TGTGCCACCACTCCCAGAGGGACAGGGGGGGCCTATGGCTACACCTTC. It translates to CATTPRGTGGAYGYTF.

The CDR3 spells CASSAGLPGSHYGYTF. DNA of the CDR3: TGTGCCAGCAGCGCCGGACTGCCGGGCAGCCATTATGGCTACACCTTC. The rearrangement links TRBV9 to TRBJ1-2; D is unclear. The V end was cut by 3 bases, the J end by 5 bases, with 20 bases between. The germline V gene has CDR1 SGDLS and CDR2 YYNGEE. This CDR3 region has 16 residues. Filled out from reference TRBV9 and TRBJ1-2, the complete variable domain reads DSGVTQTPKHLITATGQRVTLRCSPRSGDLSVYWYQQSLDQGLQFLIQYYNGEERAKGNILERFSAQQFPDLHSELNLSSLELGDSALYFCASSAGLPGSHYGYTFGSGTRLTVV.

This clone was detected only a few times. CDR3 protein: CASSPREWDNEQFF. Written as DNA, the CDR3 is TGTGCCAGCTCACCACGGGAGTGGGACAATGAGCAGTTCTTC. This chain connects TRBV18 to TRBJ2-1, with D maybe TRBD2 (5 bases). The CDR3 is made up of 14 amino acids. Trimming shortened V by 1 base and J by 5 bases, and 9 bases separated the two germline ends. Germline V gene data show CDR1 as KGHSH and CDR2 as LQKENI.

A few counts support this clone. The V gene is TRBV18, the J gene TRBJ2-7; 7 bases match TRBD2. CDR3 size: 16 residues. V lost 3 bases, J lost 0 bases, and 8 bases stayed unmatched. Germline CDR1 KGHSH, CDR2 LQKENI. The CDR3, as DNA: TGTGCCAGCTCACCTCGAGCGGGGACCAACTCCTACGAGCAGTACTTC. This sequence encodes CASSPRAGTNSYEQYF.

The chain links TRBV7-2 to TRBJ2-5; 7 bases fit TRBD2. This CDR3 spans 15 amino acids. Trimming at V came to 5 bases and at J to 5 bases, leaving 11 bases not matched to a gene. CDR1 SGHTA and CDR2 FQGNSA come from the germline V gene. The CDR3 bases are TGTGCCAGCAGCCTACGTGGGACTACGGCTGAGACCCAGTACTTC. It encodes CASSLRGTTAETQYF.

This sequence joins TRBV3-1 (or the pseudogene TRBV3-2) and TRBJ2-2; possibly TRBD1 for D (6 bases). The length of the CDR3 is 15 residues. In germline, CDR1 is LGHDT, CDR2 YNNKEL (reference sequence). The V end was cut by 1 base, the J end by 7 bases, with 13 bases between. The CDR3 reads CASSQGWGLGGELFF. Here the CDR3 DNA reads TGTGCCAGCAGCCAAGGTTGGGGGCTAGGCGGGGAGCTGTTTTTT.

The chain recombines TRBV3-1 (or the pseudogene TRBV3-2) with TRBJ1-6; TRBD1 aligns across 7 bases. Germline trimming cut 5 bases from V and 9 bases from J; bases unmatched to any gene: 10. The CDR3 runs to 15 residues. The germline gives CDR1 LGHDT, CDR2 YNNKEL (reference sequence). Here the CDR3 DNA reads TGTGCCAGCAGCTCAGGGGGACAGTTTCCTTCACCCCTCCACTTT. This sequence encodes CASSSGGQFPSPLHF.

The chain recombines TRBV7-9 with TRBJ1-1; 10 bases are a match to TRBD1. CDR3 size: 15 residues. The ends lost 5 bases at V and 6 bases at J; junction bases unmatched: 9. CDR1 and CDR2 from the germline V gene are SEHNR and FQNEAQ (reference sequence). CDR3 region: CASSPGTGDLAEAFF. CDR3 coding DNA: TGTGCCAGCAGCCCCGGGACAGGGGATCTGGCTGAAGCTTTCTTT. The variable domain in full, completed from reference TRBV7-9 and TRBJ1-1, reads DTGVSQNPRHKITKRGQNVTFRCDPISEHNRLYWYRQTLGQGPEFLTYFQNEAQLEKSRLLSDRFSAERPKGSFSTLEIQRTEQGDSAMYLCASSPGTGDLAEAFFGQGTRLTVV.

This sequence joins TRBV6-5 and TRBJ1-1; 11 nucleotides match TRBD1. Germline loops: CDR1 MNHEY, CDR2 SVGAGI. CDR3 length: 15 amino acids. J gave up 6 bases and V 4 bases, and 7 bases lay outside the gene matches. The DNA for the CDR3 is TGTGCCAGCAGTTCCCACCGGGACAGGGGGGCTGAAGCTTTCTTT. Encoded protein: CASSSHRDRGAEAFF.

The chain joins TRBV7-3 to TRBJ2-7; tentatively, D is TRBD2 (5 bases). The germline V gene encodes CDR1 SGHTA and CDR2 FQGTGA. The V end was cut by 0 bases, the J end by 6 bases, with 6 bases between. The CDR3 extends over 12 amino acids. The CDR3 region is CASSLTGGEQYF. In DNA form, the CDR3 reads TGTGCCAGCAGCTTAACAGGAGGCGAGCAGTACTTC.

The V call is TRBV7-6, the J call TRBJ1-4; a weak D match, TRBD1 (5 bases). This CDR3 has 17 amino acids. The V end was cut by 6 bases, the J end by 0 bases, with 17 bases between. Germline V gives CDR1 SGHVS, CDR2 FNYEAQ. The CDR3: CASRSLQGRTTNEKLFF. The CDR3 DNA reads as TGTGCCAGCAGATCCCTTCAGGGCCGAACAACTAATGAAAAACTGTTTTTT.

In its sample, this clone was seen once. The CDR3 spells CASSFAASYGYTF. The CDR3 nucleotides read TGTGCCAGCAGCTTCGCCGCGAGCTATGGCTACACCTTC. The rearrangement uses TRBV6-2 or TRBV6-3 and TRBJ1-2; no definite D call. Trimming removed 6 bases from V and 4 bases from J, with 12 bases in between. The CDR3 loop spans 13 amino acids. Germline V gene data show CDR1 as MNHEY and CDR2 as SVGEGT.

This clone appeared a few times. The chain combines TRBV14 with TRBJ2-7; 8 positions agree with TRBD2. V shed 4 bases, J shed 3 bases, and the junction held 2 bases outside the gene matches. CDR3 length: 13 amino acids. Germline CDR1 reads SGHDN; CDR2 reads FVKESK. CDR3 nucleotides: TGTGCCAGCAGCCCCGGGGGGGGCTACGAGCAGTACTTC. It translates to CASSPGGGYEQYF.